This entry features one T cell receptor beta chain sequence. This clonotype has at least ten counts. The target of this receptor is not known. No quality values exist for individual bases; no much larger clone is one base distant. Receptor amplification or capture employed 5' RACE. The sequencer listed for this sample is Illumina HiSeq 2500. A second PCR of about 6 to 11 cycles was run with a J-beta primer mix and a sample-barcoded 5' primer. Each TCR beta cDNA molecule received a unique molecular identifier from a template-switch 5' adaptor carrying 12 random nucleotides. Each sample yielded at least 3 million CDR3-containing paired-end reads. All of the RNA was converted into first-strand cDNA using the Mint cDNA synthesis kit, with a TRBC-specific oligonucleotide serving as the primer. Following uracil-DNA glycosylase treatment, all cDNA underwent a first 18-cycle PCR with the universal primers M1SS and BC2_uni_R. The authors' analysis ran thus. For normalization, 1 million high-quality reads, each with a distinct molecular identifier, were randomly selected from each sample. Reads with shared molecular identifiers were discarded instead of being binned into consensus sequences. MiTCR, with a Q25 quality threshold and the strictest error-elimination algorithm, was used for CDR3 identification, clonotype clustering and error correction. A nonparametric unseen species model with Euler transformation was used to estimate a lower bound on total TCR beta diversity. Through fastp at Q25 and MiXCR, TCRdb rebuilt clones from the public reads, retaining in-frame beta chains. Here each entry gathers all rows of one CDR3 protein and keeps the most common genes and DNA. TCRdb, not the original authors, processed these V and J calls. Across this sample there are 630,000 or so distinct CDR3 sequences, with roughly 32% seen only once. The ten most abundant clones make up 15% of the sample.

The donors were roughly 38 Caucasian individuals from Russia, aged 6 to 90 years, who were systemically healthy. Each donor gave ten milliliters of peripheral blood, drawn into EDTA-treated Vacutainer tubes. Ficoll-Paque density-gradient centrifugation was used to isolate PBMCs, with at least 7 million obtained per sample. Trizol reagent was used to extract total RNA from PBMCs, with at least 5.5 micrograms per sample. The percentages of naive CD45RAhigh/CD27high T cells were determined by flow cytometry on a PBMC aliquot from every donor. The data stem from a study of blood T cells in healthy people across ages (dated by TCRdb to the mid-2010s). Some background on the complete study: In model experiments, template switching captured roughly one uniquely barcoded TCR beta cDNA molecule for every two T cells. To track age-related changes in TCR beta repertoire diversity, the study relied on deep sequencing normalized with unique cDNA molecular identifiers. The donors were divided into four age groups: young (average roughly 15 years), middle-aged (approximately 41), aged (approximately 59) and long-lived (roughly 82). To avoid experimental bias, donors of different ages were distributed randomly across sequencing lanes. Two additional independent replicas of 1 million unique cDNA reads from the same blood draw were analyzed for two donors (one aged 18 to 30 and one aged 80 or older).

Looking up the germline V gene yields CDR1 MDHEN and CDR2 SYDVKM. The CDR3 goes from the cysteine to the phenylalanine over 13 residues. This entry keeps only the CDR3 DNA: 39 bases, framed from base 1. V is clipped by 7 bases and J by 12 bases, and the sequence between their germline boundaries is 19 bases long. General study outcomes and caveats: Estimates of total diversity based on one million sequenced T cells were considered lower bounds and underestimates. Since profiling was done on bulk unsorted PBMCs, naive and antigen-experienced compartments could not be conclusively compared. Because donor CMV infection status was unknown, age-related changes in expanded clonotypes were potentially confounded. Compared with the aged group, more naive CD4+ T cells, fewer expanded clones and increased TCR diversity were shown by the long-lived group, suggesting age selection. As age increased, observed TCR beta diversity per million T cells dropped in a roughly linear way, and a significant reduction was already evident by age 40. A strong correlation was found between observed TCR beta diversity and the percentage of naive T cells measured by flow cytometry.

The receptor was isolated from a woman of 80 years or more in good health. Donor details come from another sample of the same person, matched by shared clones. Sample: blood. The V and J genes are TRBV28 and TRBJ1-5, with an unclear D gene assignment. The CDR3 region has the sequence CASTIPSSQSQHF. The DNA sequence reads TGTGCCAGCACTATCCCCAGTAGCCAAAGCCAGCATTTT.